The next 28 T cell receptor beta chains were all read from a single sample in a study of post-analysis software for immune sequencing data. Unique molecular identifiers had been added to the TCR beta cDNA libraries. TCRdb redid the calling of the PCR reads with MiXCR, one entry per CDR3 protein. The table lists about 160,000 distinct CDR3 sequences, roughly 34% of them singletons, with under 30% in the top ten. The source material was blood, sampled after autologous hematopoietic stem cell transplantation. These receptors came from a girl aged 5 to 17 with multiple sclerosis.

Only a few counts were recorded for this clonotype. This chain connects TRBV6-5 to TRBJ2-1; 11 bases agree with TRBD1. V trimming: 0 bases; J trimming: 4 bases; junction bases outside the gene matches: 2. Germline V gives CDR1 MNHEY, CDR2 SVGAGI. CDR3 size: 16 residues. As DNA, the CDR3 is TGTGCCAGCAGTTACTCGGACAGGGGGCCATACAATGAGCAGTTCTTC. Protein sequence: CASSYSDRGPYNEQFF.

There are a few counts of this clonotype. The junction departs from the called germline gene at one end, perhaps through a read error. V and J are TRBV20-1 and TRBJ2-5; TRBD1 aligns across 7 bases. CDR3 size: 13 residues. Germline-derived CDR1 and CDR2 are DFQATT and SNEGSKA (reference sequence). The CDR3 DNA sequence: TGCAGTGCTACCCGACCAGGGGGAGAGGCCCAGTACTTC. Protein sequence: CSATRPGGEAQYF.

CDR3 sequence: CASSGGGGFGTEAFF. The CDR3 DNA sequence: TGTGCCAGCAGCGGGGGAGGGGGCTTTGGCACTGAAGCTTTCTTT. The chain employs TRBV9 and TRBJ1-1, with 7 bases fitting TRBD1. This CDR3 has 15 amino acids. CDR1 is SGDLS and CDR2 is YYNGEE in the germline V gene. The junction had 9 bases not matched to a gene; V was cut back by 3 bases and J by 4 bases. Full variable domain (rest looked up from reference TRBV9 and TRBJ1-1): DSGVTQTPKHLITATGQRVTLRCSPRSGDLSVYWYQQSLDQGLQFLIQYYNGEERAKGNILERFSAQQFPDLHSELNLSSLELGDSALYFCASSGGGGFGTEAFFGQGTRLTVV.

The gene calls are TRBV20-1 and TRBJ2-1, with 7 bases that match TRBD2. The end of the DNA is better explained by TRBJ2-7, so the J call may be wrong. The CDR3 contains 14 residues. Germline V gene lookup returns CDR1 DFQATT and CDR2 SNEGSKA (reference sequence). The CDR3 loop is CSARSGEGYNEQYF. The CDR3 DNA reads as TGCAGTGCCCGTTCGGGGGAGGGTTACAATGAGCAGTACTTC.

This clonotype was observed many times. This CDR3 is CASSPGGYEQYF. DNA of the CDR3: TGTGCCAGCAGCCCTGGCGGTTACGAGCAGTACTTC. This rearrangement joins TRBV5-5 to TRBJ2-7; D not certain. CDR3 length equals 12 residues. The V end lost 4 bases, the J end lost 4 bases, and 9 bases lay between the germline ends. Per the germline V gene, CDR1 is SGHKS and CDR2 is YYEKEE (reference sequence).

To note about this clonotype: Germline is not matched at one junction end, which may reflect a read error. Written as DNA, the CDR3 is TGTGCCAGCAGCCTGACCGGGGGGAATCGGCCCCAGCATTTT. Protein sequence: CASSLTGGNRPQHF. V and J are TRBV27 and TRBJ1-5, with D perhaps TRBD1 (5 bases). The CDR3 has 14 residues. Germline loops: CDR1 MNHEY, CDR2 SMNVEV (reference sequence).

This clonotype was detected only a few times. The chain uses TRBV20-1 and TRBJ2-4; TRBD2 aligns across 11 bases. The J call may be mistaken, given a closer DNA end match to TRBJ2-7. The CDR3 sequence is 15 residues long. Germline CDR1 and CDR2: DFQATT and SNEGSKA (reference sequence). The CDR3 is CSARGGVAGGHEQYF. The CDR3 DNA reads as TGCAGTGCTAGGGGGGGAGTAGCGGGAGGGCACGAGCAGTACTTC.

The CDR3 loop reads CASSDSISGVLGQYF. The CDR3 DNA sequence: TGTGCCAGCAGTGACTCGATATCCGGCGTTCTCGGGCAGTACTTC. V usage is TRBV14 and J usage is TRBJ2-7; unclear D gene. Germline V gives CDR1 SGHDN, CDR2 FVKESK. The CDR3 totals 15 residues. Trimming took 6 bases from V and 9 from J, leaving 24 bases between them.

This clonotype was counted many times. This chain connects TRBV12-3 or TRBV12-4 to TRBJ2-3; D could derive from TRBD1 or TRBD2 (5 bases each). The CDR3 has 16 amino acids. Between the trimmed V and J ends, which lost 6 bases and 4 bases, there was a span of 20 bases. The CDR3: CASSPLRTGAPDTQYF. The DNA for the CDR3 is TGTGCCAGCAGCCCCCTCCGGACCGGGGCCCCAGATACGCAGTATTTT.

This sequence joins TRBV5-4 and TRBJ2-5, with D unclear. Looked up from germline, CDR1 is SGHNT and CDR2 is YYREEE (reference sequence). The CDR3 totals 14 residues. V lost 5 bases to trimming and J lost 3 bases, with 14 bases between them. CDR3 sequence: CASSLDGYKETQYF. DNA of the CDR3: TGTGCCAGCAGTCTGGATGGCTACAAAGAGACCCAGTACTTC.

This clonotype has more than one count but fewer than ten. A much more abundant neighbour one base away suggests this may be a read error. V is TRBV14 and J is TRBJ1-6, with D unclear. V gave up 4 bases and J gave up 7 bases, with 11 bases separating them. The germline gives CDR1 SGHDN, CDR2 FVKESK. This CDR3 has 14 residues. The CDR3 here is CASSRGRENSPLHF. DNA of the CDR3: TGTGCCAGCAGCCGAGGACGGGAGAATTCACCCCTCCACTTT.

The genes are TRBV7-8 and TRBJ2-1; possibly TRBD2 for D (5 bases). The CDR3 contains 18 residues. The germline V and J ends were trimmed by 5 bases and 4 bases, with 24 bases remaining between them. Germline V CDR1 and CDR2: SGHVS, FQNEAQ. The CDR3 DNA is TGTGCCAGCAGCCGGCCCCCGAGGAGCGGTCAAAATTACAATGAGCAGTTCTTC. The encoded protein is CASSRPPRSGQNYNEQFF.

This clonotype has more than one count but fewer than ten. The rearrangement joins TRBV5-1 to TRBJ1-2; 9 positions match TRBD1. The CDR3 totals 15 residues. V shed 4 bases, J shed 3 bases, and the junction held 7 bases outside the gene matches. Per germline, CDR1 SGHRS and CDR2 YFSETQ. The CDR3 DNA reads TGCGCCAGCAGCGCAGGGACAGGGAAGGACTATGGCTACACCTTC. Translating it yields CASSAGTGKDYGYTF.

There are a few counts of this clonotype. J is TRBJ2-7 and V is TRBV27, with a weak D call TRBD1 (6 bases). The CDR3 extends over 13 amino acids. The V gene lost 8 bases and the J gene lost 3 bases, with 14 bases spanning the gap. Germline V CDR1 and CDR2: MNHEY, SMNVEV (reference sequence). The CDR3 region is CASALIGGYEQYF. CDR3 in DNA: TGTGCCAGCGCCCTAATAGGGGGCTACGAGCAGTACTTC.

This rearrangement joins TRBV7-2 to TRBJ1-3, with D possibly being TRBD1 (6 bases). Between the trimmed V and J ends, which lost 5 bases and 2 bases, there was a span of 16 bases. The CDR3 totals 16 residues. Looked up from germline, CDR1 is SGHTA and CDR2 is FQGNSA. CDR3 region: CASSLNPGETGNTIYF. The CDR3 DNA reads TGTGCCAGCAGCCTTAATCCAGGGGAAACTGGAAACACCATATATTTT.

J is TRBJ2-2 and V is TRBV7-8; a possible D gene is TRBD2 (5 bases). CDR1 and CDR2 from the germline V gene are SGHVS and FQNEAQ. There are 13 residues in the CDR3. Trimming removed 7 bases from V and 5 bases from J, with 11 bases in between. The CDR3 DNA reads TGTGCCAGCATGAGGGCTCGAACCGGGGAGCTGTTTTTT. This translates into CASMRARTGELFF.

The CDR3 sequence is CASSFPNTDTQYF. The CDR3, as DNA: TGTGCCAGCAGCTTCCCTAACACAGATACGCAGTATTTT. This chain connects TRBV7-9 to TRBJ2-3; D gene ambiguous. With 3 bases removed from V and 2 bases from J, the gap between germline ends came to 6 bases. The germline gives CDR1 SEHNR, CDR2 FQNEAQ (reference sequence). This CDR3 is built from 13 residues.

The chain has TRBV5-1 and TRBJ1-1, with no clear D. CDR3 length: 14 residues. The germline V and J ends were trimmed by 1 base and 6 bases, with 13 bases remaining between them. Germline V gene data show CDR1 as SGHRS and CDR2 as YFSETQ. CDR3 nucleotides: TGCGCCAGCAGCTTGTTTGGGTCCGGGTCTGAAGCTTTCTTT. Encoded protein: CASSLFGSGSEAFF.

The chain carries TRBV3-1 and TRBJ1-2; D call uncertain. The germline V and J ends were trimmed by 1 base and 6 bases, with 12 bases remaining between them. The CDR3 extends over 14 amino acids. Germline values: CDR1 LGHDT, CDR2 YNNKEL (reference sequence). CDR3 nucleotides: TGTGCCAGCAGCCAAGTTTCCGGGATGGATGGCTACACCTTC. This translates into CASSQVSGMDGYTF.

This clonotype was seen more than once but under ten times. The CDR3 DNA follows: TGTGCCAGCAGCTTCCCCGACAGATATGGCTACACCTTC. Translating it yields CASSFPDRYGYTF. The chain is built from TRBV5-6 and TRBJ1-2, with D perhaps TRBD1 (5 bases). V was shortened by 2 bases and J by 5 bases, with 10 bases between the two germline ends. Germline CDR1 and CDR2: SGHDT and YYEEEE. This CDR3 comprises 13 residues.

The chain employs TRBV11-2 and TRBJ2-4, with D tentatively TRBD1 (6 bases). Germline assignment: CDR1 SGHAT and CDR2 FQNNGV. Trimming took 4 bases from V and 2 from J, leaving 12 bases between them. This CDR3 has 15 residues. CDR3 in DNA: TGTGCCAGCAGCTATCGAACAGGGTCCAAAAACATTCAGTACTTC. Its protein product is CASSYRTGSKNIQYF.

Only a few counts were recorded for this clonotype. The J gene is TRBJ2-5, the V gene TRBV20-1; 7 positions agree with TRBD2. CDR1 and CDR2 (germline): DFQATT, SNEGSKA (reference sequence). The ends lost 0 bases at V and 4 bases at J; junction bases unmatched: 8. The length of the CDR3 is 15 residues. CDR3 DNA sequence: TGCAGTGCTAGAGACGGGGGAGGGCCGTTAGAGACCCAGTACTTC. It encodes CSARDGGGPLETQYF.

This clonotype was seen at least ten times. The chain links TRBV20-1 to TRBJ1-6; D might be TRBD1 (5 bases). CDR3 length: 15 residues. V was clipped by 6 bases and J by 2 bases, with 14 bases between them. From germline, CDR1 is DFQATT and CDR2 SNEGSKA (reference sequence). As DNA, the CDR3 is TGCAGTGCAGTTGGGGCCGGGGCCTATAATTCACCCCTCCACTTT. As protein: CSAVGAGAYNSPLHF.

The chain uses TRBV7-2 and TRBJ2-2; 9 bases agree with TRBD1. V shed 4 bases and J 3 bases; nucleotides not matched to a gene: 6. This CDR3 spans 16 amino acids. Germline V gene lookup returns CDR1 SGHTA and CDR2 FQGNSA. CDR3 protein: CASSSLGQGDTGELFF. The CDR3 DNA follows: TGTGCCAGCAGCTCGCTGGGACAGGGAGACACCGGGGAGCTGTTTTTT.

This clonotype showed up just once. This chain links TRBV6-1 with TRBJ1-1; TRBD1 agrees at 7 bases. V trimming: 3 bases; J trimming: 7 bases; junction bases outside the gene matches: 8. In germline, CDR1 is MNHNS, CDR2 SASEGT. The CDR3 runs 14 residues. CDR3 DNA sequence: TGTGCCAGCAGTGAGTCCCCGACAGGGCGTGAAGCTTTCTTT. It specifies CASSESPTGREAFF.

This clonotype was counted a few times. The gene calls are TRBV5-6 and TRBJ2-1, with unresolved D. The V gene lost 2 bases and the J gene lost 4 bases, with 13 bases spanning the gap. Germline lookup yields CDR1 SGHDT and CDR2 YYEEEE. The length of the CDR3 is 15 residues. As DNA, the CDR3 is TGTGCCAGCAGCTTCCGGACCTCTGCTTACAATGAGCAGTTCTTC. This encodes CASSFRTSAYNEQFF.

This clonotype was found a few times. The CDR3 reads CASSRLDSGEQFF. CDR3 DNA: TGTGCCAGCAGCCGCCTCGACAGCGGGGAGCAGTTCTTC. The chain has TRBV6-2 or TRBV6-3 and TRBJ2-1, with D possibly being TRBD2 (6 bases). In germline, CDR1 is MNHEY, CDR2 SVGEGT. There are 13 residues in the CDR3. V lost 6 bases, J lost 10 bases, and 16 bases lay in between.

Concerning this clonotype itself: A much larger clonotype is one base distant, so this may be a read error. V gene TRBV18 combines with J gene TRBJ2-1; 7 bases map to TRBD2. The CDR3 has 12 residues. In germline, CDR1 is KGHSH, CDR2 LQKENI. Trimming at V came to 3 bases and at J to 8 bases, leaving 1 base not matched to a gene. CDR3 DNA: TGTGCCAGCTCACCTGGGGGGGATGAGCAGTTCTTC. Translated: CASSPGGDEQFF. The full variable domain, completed using reference TRBV18 and TRBJ2-1, is NAGVMQNPRHLVRRRGQEARLRCSPMKGHSHVYWYRQLPEEGLKFMVYLQKENIIDESGMPKERFSAEFPKEGPSILRIQQVVRGDSAAYFCASSPGGDEQFFGPGTRLTVL.